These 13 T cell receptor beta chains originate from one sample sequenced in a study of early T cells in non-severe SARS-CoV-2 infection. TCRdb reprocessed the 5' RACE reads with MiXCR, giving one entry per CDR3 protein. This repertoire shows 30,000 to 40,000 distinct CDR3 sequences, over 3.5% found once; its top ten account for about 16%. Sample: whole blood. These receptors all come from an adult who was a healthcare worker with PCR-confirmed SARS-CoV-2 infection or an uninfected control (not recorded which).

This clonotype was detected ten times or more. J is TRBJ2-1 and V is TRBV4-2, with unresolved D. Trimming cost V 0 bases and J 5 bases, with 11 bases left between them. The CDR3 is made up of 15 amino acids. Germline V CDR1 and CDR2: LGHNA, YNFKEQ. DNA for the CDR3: TGTGCCAGCAGCCAAGAGTTTCTTGGAAACAATGAGCAGTTCTTC. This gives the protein CASSQEFLGNNEQFF.

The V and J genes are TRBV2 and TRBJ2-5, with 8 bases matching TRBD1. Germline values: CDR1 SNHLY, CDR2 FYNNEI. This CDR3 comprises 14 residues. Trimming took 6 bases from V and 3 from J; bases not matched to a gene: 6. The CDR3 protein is CASSRQGSEETQYF. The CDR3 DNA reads TGTGCCAGCAGCCGACAGGGGAGTGAAGAGACCCAGTACTTC.

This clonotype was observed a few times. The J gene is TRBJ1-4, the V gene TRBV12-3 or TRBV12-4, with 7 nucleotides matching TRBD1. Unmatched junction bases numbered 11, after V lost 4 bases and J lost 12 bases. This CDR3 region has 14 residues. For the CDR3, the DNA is TGTGCCAGCAGTTCCCGCAGGGGGGCTGGGGAACTGTTTTTT. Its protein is CASSSRRGAGELFF.

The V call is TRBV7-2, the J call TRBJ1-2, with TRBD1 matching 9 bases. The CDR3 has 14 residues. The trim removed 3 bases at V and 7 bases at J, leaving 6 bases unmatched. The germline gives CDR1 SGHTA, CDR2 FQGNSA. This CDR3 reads CASSFSGTGPGYTF. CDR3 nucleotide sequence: TGTGCCAGCAGCTTCTCCGGGACAGGGCCTGGCTACACCTTC. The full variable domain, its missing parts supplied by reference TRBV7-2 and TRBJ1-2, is GAGVSQSPSNKVTEKGKDVELRCDPISGHTALYWYRQSLGQGLEFLIYFQGNSAPDKSGLPSDRFSAERTGGSVSTLTIQRTQQEDSAVYLCASSFSGTGPGYTFGSGTRLTVV.

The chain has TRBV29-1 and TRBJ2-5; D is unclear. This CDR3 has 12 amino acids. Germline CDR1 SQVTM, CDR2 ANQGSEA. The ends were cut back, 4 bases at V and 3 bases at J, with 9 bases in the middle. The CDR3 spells CSVGRSEETQYF. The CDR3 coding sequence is TGCAGCGTTGGGCGATCTGAAGAGACCCAGTACTTC. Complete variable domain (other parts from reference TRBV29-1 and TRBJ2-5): SAVISQKPSRDICQRGTSLTIQCQVDSQVTMMFWYRQQPGQSLTLIATANQGSEATYESGFVIDKFPISRPNLTFSTLTVSNMSPEDSSIYLCSVGRSEETQYFGPGTRLLVL.

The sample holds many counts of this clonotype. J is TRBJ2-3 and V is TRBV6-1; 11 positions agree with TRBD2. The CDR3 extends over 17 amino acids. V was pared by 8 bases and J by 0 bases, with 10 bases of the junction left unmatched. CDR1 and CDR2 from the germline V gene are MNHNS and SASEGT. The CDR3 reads CASRGAGLAASTDTQYF. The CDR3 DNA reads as TGTGCCAGCCGTGGGGCGGGACTAGCGGCTAGCACAGATACGCAGTATTTT.

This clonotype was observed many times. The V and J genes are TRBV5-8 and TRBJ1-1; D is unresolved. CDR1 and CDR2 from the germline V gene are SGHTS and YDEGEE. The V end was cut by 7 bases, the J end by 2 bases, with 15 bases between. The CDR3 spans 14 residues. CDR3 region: CASHVVGFNTEAFF. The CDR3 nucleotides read TGTGCCAGCCATGTAGTAGGCTTCAACACTGAAGCTTTCTTT.

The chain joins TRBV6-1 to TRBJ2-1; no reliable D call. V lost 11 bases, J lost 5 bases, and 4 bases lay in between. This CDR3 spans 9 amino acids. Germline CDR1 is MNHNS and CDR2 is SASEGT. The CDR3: CASNNEQFF. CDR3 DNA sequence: TGTGCCTCAAACAATGAGCAGTTCTTC.

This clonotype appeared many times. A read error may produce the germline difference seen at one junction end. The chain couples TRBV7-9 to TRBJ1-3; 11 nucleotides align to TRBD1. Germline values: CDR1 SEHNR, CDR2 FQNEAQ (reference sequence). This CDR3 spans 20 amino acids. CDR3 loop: CASSGPGQGAWRVSENTIYF. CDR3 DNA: TGTGCCAGCAGCGGTCCAGGACAGGGGGCATGGAGAGTCTCTGAAAACACCATATATTTT. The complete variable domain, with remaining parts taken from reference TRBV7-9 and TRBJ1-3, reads DTGVSQNPRHKITKRGQNVTFRCDPISEHNRLYWYRQTLGQGPEFLTYFQNEAQLEKSRLLSDRFSAERPKGSFSTLEIQRTEQGDSAMYLCASSGPGQGAWRVSENTIYFGEGSWLTVV.

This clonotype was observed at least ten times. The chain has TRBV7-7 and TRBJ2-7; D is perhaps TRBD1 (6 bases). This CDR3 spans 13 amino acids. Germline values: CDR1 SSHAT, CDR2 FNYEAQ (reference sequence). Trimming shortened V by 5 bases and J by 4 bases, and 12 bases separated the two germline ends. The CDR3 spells CASSVGASYEQYF. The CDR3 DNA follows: TGTGCCAGCAGCGTGGGGGCGTCGTACGAGCAGTACTTC.

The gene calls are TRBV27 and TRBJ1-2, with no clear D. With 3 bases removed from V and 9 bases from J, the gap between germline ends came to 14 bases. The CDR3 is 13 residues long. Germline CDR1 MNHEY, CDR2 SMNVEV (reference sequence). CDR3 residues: CASSFSGSDRYTF. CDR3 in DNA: TGTGCCAGCAGTTTTAGCGGGTCAGATCGCTACACCTTC.

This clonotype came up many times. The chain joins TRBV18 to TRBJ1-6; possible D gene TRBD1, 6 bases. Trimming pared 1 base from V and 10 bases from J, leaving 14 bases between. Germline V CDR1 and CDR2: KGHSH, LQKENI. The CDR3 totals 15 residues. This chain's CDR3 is CASSPLEAGVSPLHF. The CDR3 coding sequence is TGTGCCAGCTCACCACTGGAGGCAGGGGTGTCACCCCTCCACTTT.

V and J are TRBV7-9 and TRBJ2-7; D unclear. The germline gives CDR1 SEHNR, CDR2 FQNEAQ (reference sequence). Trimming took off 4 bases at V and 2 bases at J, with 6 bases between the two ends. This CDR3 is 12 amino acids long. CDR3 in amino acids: CASSSAPYEQYF. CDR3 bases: TGTGCCAGCAGCTCCGCCCCCTACGAGCAGTACTTC.